This is a list of T cell receptor beta chains from one sample in a study of blood T cell repertoires in COVID-19. Generated by immunoSEQ multiplex PCR, the TCRdb table keeps only in-frame clones and is missing some. The sample yields some 70,000 clones, nearly 90% seen once. Sequencing was performed on peripheral blood. Source of these receptors: a woman aged 45-59 years with COVID-19, enrolled during active disease. The CDR3 runs from the conserved cysteine through the conserved F or W. Fields, in order: CDR3 length, J gene, V gene, clone size, D gene, CDR3 protein, CDR3 DNA. A D gene is named only where the DNA matches it firmly. Expanded clones get a size class; other rows say once, few or many, or leave the size out.

len: 16
j_gene: TRBJ2-1
v_gene: TRBV7-8
abundance: -
d_gene: TRBD2
CDR3aa: CASSLRAGGLYNEQFF
CDR3nt: TGTGCCAGCAGCTTACGAGCGGGAGGGCTCTACAATGAGCAGTTCTTC

len: 14
j_gene: TRBJ1-3
v_gene: TRBV6-1
abundance: -
d_gene: -
CDR3aa: CASSEGHSGNTIYF
CDR3nt: TGTGCCAGCAGTGAGGGGCACTCTGGAAACACCATATATTTT

len: 13
j_gene: TRBJ1-5
v_gene: TRBV25-1
abundance: -
d_gene: -
CDR3aa: CASSEFGNQPQHF
CDR3nt: TGTGCCAGCAGTGAGTTCGGTAATCAGCCCCAGCATTTT

len: 11
j_gene: TRBJ2-7
v_gene: TRBV6-5
abundance: -
d_gene: -
CDR3aa: CASSSGVEQYF
CDR3nt: TGTGCCAGCAGTTCGGGGGTCGAGCAGTACTTC

len: 12
j_gene: TRBJ2-1
v_gene: TRBV5-4
abundance: -
d_gene: -
CDR3aa: CASSLVSYEQFF
CDR3nt: TGTGCCAGCAGCTTGGTGAGTTATGAGCAGTTCTTC

len: 15
j_gene: TRBJ2-6
v_gene: TRBV3-1/TRBV3-2
abundance: once
d_gene: -
CDR3aa: CASRKGISGANVLTF
CDR3nt: TGTGCCAGCAGGAAGGGGATCTCTGGGGCCAACGTCCTGACTTTC

len: 16
j_gene: TRBJ2-3
v_gene: TRBV5-1
abundance: -
d_gene: -
CDR3aa: CASRDQGLSDTDTQYF
CDR3nt: TGCGCCAGCAGGGACCAAGGACTTAGTGACACAGATACGCAGTATTTT

len: 13
j_gene: TRBJ2-7
v_gene: TRBV6-2/TRBV6-3
abundance: -
d_gene: TRBD1
CDR3aa: CASSQQGPHEQYF
CDR3nt: TGTGCCAGCAGTCAACAGGGGCCCCACGAGCAGTACTTC

len: 15
j_gene: TRBJ2-7
v_gene: TRBV6-2/TRBV6-3
abundance: -
d_gene: TRBD2
CDR3aa: CASSFASGSSYEQYF
CDR3nt: TGTGCCAGCAGTTTCGCAAGCGGGAGCTCCTACGAGCAGTACTTC

len: 14
j_gene: TRBJ2-7
v_gene: TRBV7-8
abundance: -
d_gene: -
CDR3aa: CASSLAKGSYEQYF
CDR3nt: TGTGCCAGCAGCTTAGCGAAGGGGTCCTACGAGCAGTACTTC

len: 15
j_gene: TRBJ2-7
v_gene: TRBV3-1/TRBV3-2
abundance: -
d_gene: -
CDR3aa: CASSPGLFGSYEQYF
CDR3nt: TGTGCCAGCAGCCCGGGACTCTTCGGATCCTACGAGCAGTACTTC

len: 14
j_gene: TRBJ2-5
v_gene: TRBV30
abundance: -
d_gene: -
CDR3aa: CAWRRGGDQETQYF
CDR3nt: TGTGCCTGGAGGAGGGGAGGAGACCAAGAGACCCAGTACTTC

len: 19
j_gene: TRBJ2-2
v_gene: TRBV15
abundance: -
d_gene: TRBD2
CDR3aa: CATSRDSPRTSGITGELFF
CDR3nt: TGTGCCACCAGCAGAGACAGCCCTCGGACTAGCGGGATTACCGGGGAGCTGTTTTTT

len: 15
j_gene: TRBJ2-3
v_gene: TRBV27
abundance: -
d_gene: -
CDR3aa: CASRYYGEIWDTQYF
CDR3nt: TGTGCCAGCAGATATTACGGGGAAATTTGGGATACGCAGTATTTT

len: 17
j_gene: TRBJ2-5
v_gene: TRBV11-2
abundance: -
d_gene: TRBD2
CDR3aa: CASSRSSGRSYQETQYF
CDR3nt: TGTGCCAGCAGCCGTTCTAGCGGGAGGTCCTACCAAGAGACCCAGTACTTC

len: 15
j_gene: TRBJ2-3
v_gene: TRBV5-6
abundance: once
d_gene: TRBD2
CDR3aa: CASSLVGREEDTQYF
CDR3nt: TGTGCCAGCAGCTTGGTTGGGCGGGAGGAAGATACGCAGTATTTT

len: 11
j_gene: TRBJ2-7
v_gene: TRBV6-5
abundance: -
d_gene: -
CDR3aa: CASGLRYEQYF
CDR3nt: TGTGCCAGCGGGCTGCGCTACGAGCAGTACTTC

len: 17
j_gene: TRBJ1-3
v_gene: TRBV3-1/TRBV3-2
abundance: -
d_gene: -
CDR3aa: CASSQNQGRPSGNTIYF
CDR3nt: TGTGCCAGCAGCCAAAATCAGGGGCGACCCTCTGGAAACACCATATATTTT

len: 17
j_gene: TRBJ2-2
v_gene: TRBV9
abundance: -
d_gene: TRBD1
CDR3aa: CASSYRGTGSNTGELFF
CDR3nt: TGTGCCAGCAGCTACCGCGGGACAGGGTCGAACACCGGGGAGCTGTTTTTT

len: 14
j_gene: TRBJ2-1
v_gene: TRBV6-6
abundance: -
d_gene: TRBD2
CDR3aa: CASSYSTQRGEQFF
CDR3nt: TGTGCCAGCAGTTACTCGACTCAGCGGGGGGAGCAGTTCTTC